Each of the 25 T cell receptor beta chains below was sequenced from the same sample in a study of blood T cell repertoires in COVID-19. Profiling relied on immunoSEQ multiplex PCR, and the TCRdb table lists in-frame clones only, not all of them. The sample has more than 80,000 clones, roughly 80% seen once. Sequenced: peripheral blood. The receptors stem from a human donor in a cohort sampled during active COVID-19.

V is TRBV18 and J is TRBJ2-7; 10 bases are a match to TRBD2. The V segment lost 4 bases and the J segment 6 bases; nucleotides outside the gene matches: 12. The CDR3 totals 16 residues. CDR1 and CDR2 (germline): KGHSH, LQKENI. The CDR3 is CASSLQPLAGSVEQYF. CDR3 bases: TGTGCCAGCTCACTTCAACCACTAGCGGGATCGGTCGAGCAGTACTTC.

This sequence joins TRBV6-4 and TRBJ2-1; 11 bases are a match to TRBD2. The junction had 8 bases not matched to a gene; V was cut back by 5 bases and J by 8 bases. The CDR3 consists of 15 residues. CDR1 and CDR2 (germline): MRHNA, SNTAGT. The CDR3 is CASSLTSGTWDEQFF. As DNA, the CDR3 is TGTGCCAGCAGTCTGACTAGCGGGACTTGGGATGAGCAGTTCTTC.

The chain is built from TRBV5-1 and TRBJ2-7, with D perhaps TRBD1 (6 bases). V lost 4 bases, J lost 0 bases, and 11 bases lay in between. Germline V gene data show CDR1 as SGHRS and CDR2 as YFSETQ. The CDR3 is 14 amino acids. The CDR3: CASSALDSSYEQYF. The CDR3 bases are TGCGCCAGCAGCGCGTTGGACAGCTCCTACGAGCAGTACTTC.

The chain carries TRBV28 and TRBJ1-5; 8 nucleotides match TRBD1. CDR1 and CDR2 from the germline V gene are MDHEN and SYDVKM. V lost 5 bases and J lost 3; bases outside the gene matches: 6. This CDR3 has 15 residues. The CDR3, as DNA: TGTGCCAGCAGTCCCCAGGGGGCCTTCAATCAGCCCCAGCATTTT. This gives the protein CASSPQGAFNQPQHF.

This chain joins TRBV11-2 and TRBJ1-4; no definite D call. With 5 bases removed from V and 2 bases from J, the gap between germline ends came to 12 bases. The CDR3 loop spans 15 amino acids. Per the germline V gene, CDR1 is SGHAT and CDR2 is FQNNGV. Written as DNA, the CDR3 is TGTGCCAGCAGCACTAGCAGTGGGACTAATGAAAAACTGTTTTTT. It specifies CASSTSSGTNEKLFF.

This CDR3 is CASSLAERNEQFF. The DNA of the CDR3 is TGCGCCAGCAGCTTGGCCGAGCGGAATGAGCAGTTCTTC. The gene calls are TRBV5-1 and TRBJ2-1; a weak D match, TRBD2 (5 bases). The CDR3 loop spans 13 amino acids. Per the germline V gene, CDR1 is SGHRS and CDR2 is YFSETQ. Trimming removed 0 bases from V and 7 bases from J, with 8 bases in between.

The V and J genes are TRBV7-9 and TRBJ2-5; tentative D call: TRBD2 (6 bases). Trimming removed 8 bases from V and 3 bases from J, with 10 bases in between. Germline CDR1 and CDR2: SEHNR and FQNEAQ (reference sequence). The CDR3 runs to 12 residues. The CDR3: CASQGGEETQYF. In DNA, the CDR3 is TGTGCCAGCCAGGGAGGTGAAGAGACCCAGTACTTC.

The rearrangement links TRBV28 to TRBJ1-1, with TRBD1 as a possible D gene (5 bases). Trimming took off 5 bases at V and 1 base at J, with 8 bases between the two ends. This CDR3 has 13 residues. Germline assignment: CDR1 MDHEN and CDR2 SYDVKM. The CDR3 region has the DNA TGTGCCAGCAGTACCGGGGGGAACACTGAAGCTTTCTTT. As protein: CASSTGGNTEAFF.

This chain connects TRBV28 to TRBJ2-7; TRBD1 might be the D (6 bases). CDR1 is MDHEN and CDR2 is SYDVKM in the germline V gene. Trimming removed 1 base at V and 0 bases at J, with 10 bases between. This CDR3 contains 15 residues. This CDR3 reads CASSLFGGSSYEQYF. Written as DNA, the CDR3 is TGTGCCAGCAGTTTATTTGGGGGCTCCTCCTACGAGCAGTACTTC.

The gene calls are TRBV7-9 and TRBJ2-7; no clear D gene. The V end was cut by 1 base, the J end by 3 bases, with 13 bases between. This CDR3 has 15 residues. The germline CDR1 and CDR2 sequences are SEHNR and FQNEAQ (reference sequence). The CDR3 is CASSLGAWSGYEQYF. The CDR3 DNA follows: TGTGCCAGCAGCTTAGGCGCTTGGAGTGGCTACGAGCAGTACTTC.

The rearrangement uses TRBV6-5 and TRBJ1-5; D remains unclear. V was trimmed by 6 bases and J by 0 bases, leaving 12 bases between them. This CDR3 contains 15 residues. The V gene's germline CDR1 is MNHEY and CDR2 SVGAGI. The CDR3 loop reads CASRPGLNSNQPQHF. Written as DNA, the CDR3 is TGTGCCAGCAGGCCCGGACTTAATAGCAATCAGCCCCAGCATTTT.

The chain uses TRBV6-1 and TRBJ2-7; 14 nucleotides line up with TRBD2. Germline V gene data show CDR1 as MNHNS and CDR2 as SASEGT. J gave up 4 bases and V 3 bases, and 8 bases lay outside the gene matches. The CDR3 has 17 residues. Written as DNA, the CDR3 is TGTGCCAGCAGTGACAGGGGACTAGCGGGGGCCGGATACGAGCAGTACTTC. Amino acids: CASSDRGLAGAGYEQYF.

This chain connects TRBV3-1 (or the pseudogene TRBV3-2) to TRBJ1-1, with D possibly matching TRBD1 (5 bases). CDR1 and CDR2 from the germline V gene are LGHDT and YNNKEL (reference sequence). This CDR3 spans 15 amino acids. V shed 4 bases and J shed 4 bases, with 16 bases lying between them. The CDR3 here is CASSRVDSPVTEAFF. The CDR3 DNA is TGTGCCAGCAGCCGAGTAGACAGTCCGGTCACTGAAGCTTTCTTT.

This chain links TRBV7-9 with TRBJ2-3, with TRBD2 identical over 8 bases. The germline gives CDR1 SEHNR, CDR2 FQNEAQ (reference sequence). After removal of 6 bases from V and 0 bases from J, the junction contained 8 bases not matched to a gene. The CDR3 loop spans 16 amino acids. The CDR3 sequence is CASRLSGSRSTDTQYF. The CDR3 DNA reads TGTGCCAGCAGACTCAGCGGGAGTCGGAGCACAGATACGCAGTATTTT.

The rearrangement links TRBV28 to TRBJ1-3, with D hard to call. The germline V and J ends were trimmed by 3 bases and 1 base, with 7 bases remaining between them. The V gene's germline CDR1 is MDHEN and CDR2 SYDVKM. CDR3 size: 14 residues. CDR3 region: CASSFSESGNTIYF. The CDR3, as DNA: TGTGCCAGCAGTTTCAGTGAATCTGGAAACACCATATATTTT.

This sequence joins TRBV7-3 and TRBJ2-2, with 8 positions matching TRBD1. CDR1 is SGHTA, CDR2 FQGTGA, per germline. V lost 1 base, J lost 4 bases, and 8 bases stayed unmatched. There are 17 residues in the CDR3. The CDR3 spells CASSLSQTGEGTGELFF. The CDR3 nucleotides read TGTGCCAGCAGCTTAAGCCAGACAGGGGAAGGCACCGGGGAGCTGTTTTTT.

The chain employs TRBV7-3 and TRBJ2-1, with 8 bases that match TRBD2. There are 18 residues in the CDR3. Germline V gene data show CDR1 as SGHTA and CDR2 as FQGTGA. With 2 bases clipped from V and 12 bases from J, the junction kept 21 bases outside the gene matches. CDR3 loop: CASSLSGGTLRGVRRQFF. CDR3 DNA: TGTGCCAGCAGCTTATCCGGAGGGACGTTGCGGGGGGTACGGAGGCAGTTCTTC.

This chain connects TRBV15 to TRBJ2-2; D gene uncertain. The germline V gene encodes CDR1 LNHNV and CDR2 YYDKDF (reference sequence). The CDR3 is 15 residues long. Trimming cost V 0 bases and J 3 bases, with 8 bases left between them. The CDR3 loop is CATSRDPGHTGELFF. The CDR3 bases are TGTGCCACCAGCAGAGATCCTGGGCACACCGGGGAGCTGTTTTTT. Complete variable domain (other parts from reference TRBV15 and TRBJ2-2): DAMVIQNPRYQVTQFGKPVTLSCSQTLNHNVMYWYQQKSSQAPKLLFHYYDKDFNNEADTPDNFQSRRPNTSFCFLDIRSPGLGDTAMYLCATSRDPGHTGELFFGEGSRLTVL.

CDR3 sequence reads: CASSPPGTPGNSPLHF. DNA of the CDR3: TGCGCCAGCAGCCCACCCGGGACACCGGGTAATTCACCCCTCCACTTT. The genes are TRBV5-1 and TRBJ1-6, with D tentatively TRBD1 (6 bases). The CDR3 spans 16 residues. V was cut by 4 bases and J by 6 bases, with 17 bases left in between. Germline-derived CDR1 and CDR2 are SGHRS and YFSETQ.

The rearrangement uses TRBV6-4 and TRBJ2-1; 9 bases align to TRBD2. The germline CDR1 and CDR2 sequences are MRHNA and SNTAGT. The V gene end was trimmed by 4 bases and the J gene end by 7 bases; junction bases not matched to a gene: 11. The CDR3 is 16 amino acids. The CDR3 DNA follows: TGTGCCAGCAGTGCCTTTAGCGGGGGACCGGTAAATGAGCAGTTCTTC. Translating it yields CASSAFSGGPVNEQFF.

This clone was seen more than once but under ten times. The V and J genes are TRBV4-1 and TRBJ2-7, with TRBD1 matching 8 bases. The V gene end was trimmed by 4 bases and the J gene end by 4 bases; junction bases not matched to a gene: 6. CDR1 is MGHRA and CDR2 is YSYEKL in the germline V gene. This CDR3 region has 14 residues. This chain's CDR3 is CASSPGQDGYEQYF. Here the CDR3 DNA reads TGCGCCAGCAGCCCGGGACAGGACGGTTACGAGCAGTACTTC.

This chain connects TRBV27 to TRBJ2-3; D is perhaps TRBD2 (6 bases). V shed 2 bases and J shed 4 bases, with 16 bases lying between them. This CDR3 has 16 amino acids. CDR1 MNHEY and CDR2 SMNVEV come from the germline V gene (reference sequence). CDR3 loop: CASSLRSGVRADTQYF. The CDR3 bases are TGTGCCAGCAGTTTAAGGTCGGGAGTTCGGGCAGATACGCAGTATTTT.

The chain combines TRBV19 with TRBJ2-7; a possible D gene is TRBD2 (6 bases). The CDR3 contains 14 residues. The germline V gene encodes CDR1 LNHDA and CDR2 SQIVND (reference sequence). Between the trimmed V and J ends, which lost 5 bases and 4 bases, there was a span of 15 bases. CDR3 in DNA: TGTGCCAGTAGTTCGGACGGGGGTCGGTACGAGCAGTACTTC. It yields the protein CASSSDGGRYEQYF.

This sequence joins TRBV7-3 and TRBJ2-2; TRBD2 matches 7 bases. The length of the CDR3 is 14 residues. V shed 8 bases and J 3 bases; nucleotides not matched to a gene: 6. Per germline, CDR1 SGHTA and CDR2 FQGTGA. CDR3 nucleotides: TGTGCCAGCTCCCCTCGGGGGGACACCGGGGAGCTGTTTTTT. Its translation is CASSPRGDTGELFF.

V and J are TRBV7-9 and TRBJ1-3, with a possible D match to TRBD1 (6 bases). The ends were cut back, 1 base at V and 4 bases at J, with 17 bases in the middle. Per the germline V gene, CDR1 is SEHNR and CDR2 is FQNEAQ (reference sequence). The CDR3 consists of 17 residues. This chain's CDR3 is CASSLDVQGLRGNTIYF. DNA of the CDR3: TGTGCCAGCAGCTTAGACGTCCAGGGGCTTCGCGGAAACACCATATATTTT.